This entry lists 23 T cell receptor beta chains sequenced from one sample in a study of cytomegalovirus exposure and HLA in healthy donors. The PCR used 60 Vbeta and 13 Jbeta primers. Using immunoSEQ multiplex PCR, the repertoire was profiled, and TCRdb retains in-frame clones only, with some absent. Seen here are about 64,000 clones, about three quarters observed once, and the top ten hold more than 4.5%. Sequencing was done on a sample of PBMCs. Receptors were obtained from a male donor in good health and CMV-seropositive.

As DNA, the CDR3 is TGTGCCTGGAGTGTGGGACAGCCCTACGAGCAGTACTTC. Protein product: CAWSVGQPYEQYF. The chain has TRBV30 and TRBJ2-5; 7 positions agree with TRBD1. Judging by the DNA end, TRBJ2-7 fits better; the J call may be wrong. CDR3 length equals 13 residues. Germline V gene data show CDR1 as GTSNPN and CDR2 as SVGIG (reference sequence).

This clone was picked up a small number of times. The chain couples TRBV2 to TRBJ1-1; TRBD1 matches at 10 bases. Germline V gene lookup returns CDR1 SNHLY and CDR2 FYNNEI. The J segment lost 13 bases and the V segment lost 1 base, leaving 3 bases of the junction unmatched. The CDR3 spans 12 residues. This CDR3 is CASSEEGQGSFF. CDR3 sequence (DNA): TGTGCCAGCAGTGAAGAGGGACAGGGGAGTTTCTTT.

This clone was recorded only once. The chain joins TRBV6-6 to TRBJ1-4; TRBD1 matches at 9 bases. The J segment lost 8 bases and the V segment lost 7 bases, leaving 8 bases of the junction unmatched. The CDR3 is made up of 14 amino acids. The germline V gene encodes CDR1 MNHNY and CDR2 SVGAGI (reference sequence). DNA of the CDR3: TGTGCCAGCAAGGGGACAGGGAGTAAGGAAAAACTGTTTTTT. Amino acid sequence: CASKGTGSKEKLFF.

The chain has TRBV28 and TRBJ1-1, with no clear D. This CDR3 comprises 13 residues. Germline CDR1 reads MDHEN; CDR2 reads SYDVKM. V shed 2 bases and J shed 10 bases, with 14 bases lying between them. CDR3 in amino acids: CASSLGFRTRAFF. The CDR3 DNA reads TGTGCCAGCAGTTTAGGTTTCAGGACTAGAGCTTTCTTT.

V gene TRBV6-4 combines with J gene TRBJ2-1, with 14 positions matching TRBD2. The CDR3 runs to 17 residues. V shed 2 bases and J 4 bases; nucleotides not matched to a gene: 4. Germline loops: CDR1 MRHNA, CDR2 SNTAGT. The CDR3 region is CASSDGGLAGEYNEQFF. For the CDR3, the DNA is TGTGCCAGCAGTGACGGGGGACTAGCGGGGGAATACAATGAGCAGTTCTTC.

The chain employs TRBV2 and TRBJ2-1; tentatively, D is TRBD2 (5 bases). In germline, CDR1 is SNHLY, CDR2 FYNNEI. The V end lost 2 bases, the J end lost 7 bases, and 12 bases lay between the germline ends. This CDR3 contains 14 residues. In DNA, the CDR3 is TGTGCCAGCAGTGAAAAACGGGGTCCTAATGAGCAGTTCTTC. Translation: CASSEKRGPNEQFF. The full variable domain, completed using reference TRBV2 and TRBJ2-1, is EPEVTQTPSHQVTQMGQEVILRCVPISNHLYFYWYRQILGQKVEFLVSFYNNEISEKSEIFDDQFSVERPDGSNFTLKIRSTKLEDSAMYFCASSEKRGPNEQFFGPGTRLTVL.

This rearrangement joins TRBV5-5 to TRBJ1-1; 7 bases fit TRBD1. With 4 bases clipped from V and 1 base from J, the junction kept 7 bases outside the gene matches. The CDR3 covers 15 residues. Germline CDR1 reads SGHKS; CDR2 reads YYEKEE (reference sequence). The CDR3 DNA is TGTGCCAGCAGCCCCGGGGACAGCTGGAACACTGAAGCTTTCTTT. Protein sequence: CASSPGDSWNTEAFF. The full variable domain, with the rest looked up from reference TRBV5-5 and TRBJ1-1, is DAGVTQSPTHLIKTRGQQVTLRCSPISGHKSVSWYQQVLGQGPQFIFQYYEKEERGRGNFPDRFSARQFPNYSSELNVNALLLGDSALYLCASSPGDSWNTEAFFGQGTRLTVV.

In this sample, this clone turned up a few times. The chain links TRBV5-1 to TRBJ1-5; tentative D call: TRBD1 (5 bases). V was shortened by 5 bases and J by 10 bases, with 16 bases between the two germline ends. In germline, CDR1 is SGHRS, CDR2 YFSETQ. The CDR3 length is 13 residues. The CDR3 is CASRADTSLPQHF. CDR3 DNA sequence: TGCGCCAGCAGGGCGGACACCTCCTTACCCCAGCATTTT.

V is TRBV7-6 and J is TRBJ2-3, with TRBD2 identical over 11 bases. CDR1 SGHVS and CDR2 FNYEAQ come from the germline V gene. V shed 4 bases and J 5 bases; nucleotides not matched to a gene: 5. The CDR3 is made up of 15 amino acids. The CDR3 protein is CASSYSGGAEDTQYF. The CDR3 nucleotides are TGTGCCAGCAGCTATAGCGGGGGGGCTGAAGATACGCAGTATTTT. The complete variable domain, with remaining parts taken from reference TRBV7-6 and TRBJ2-3, reads GAGVSQSPRYKVTKRGQDVALRCDPISGHVSLYWYRQALGQGPEFLTYFNYEAQQDKSGLPNDRFSAERPEGSISTLTIQRTEQRDSAMYRCASSYSGGAEDTQYFGPGTRLTVL.

This chain uses TRBV4-1 with TRBJ1-4; D is unresolved. The CDR3 runs 15 residues. Between the trimmed V and J ends, which lost 2 bases and 6 bases, there was a span of 13 bases. Germline CDR1 MGHRA, CDR2 YSYEKL. The CDR3 loop is CASSQPSENHEKLFF. DNA for the CDR3: TGCGCCAGCAGCCAACCCTCGGAGAATCATGAAAAACTGTTTTTT.

The chain couples TRBV28 to TRBJ2-7; TRBD2 agrees at 11 bases. The ends lost 1 base at V and 3 bases at J; junction bases unmatched: 2. The CDR3 sequence is 15 residues long. Germline CDR1 MDHEN, CDR2 SYDVKM. CDR3 sequence: CASSLLGTSGYEQYF. CDR3 DNA: TGTGCCAGCAGTTTATTGGGGACTAGCGGCTACGAGCAGTACTTC.

This sequence joins TRBV4-2 and TRBJ2-2, with 7 bases that match TRBD2. V was pared by 0 bases and J by 5 bases, with 9 bases of the junction left unmatched. CDR1 is LGHNA, CDR2 YNFKEQ, per germline. CDR3 size: 17 residues. As DNA, the CDR3 is TGTGCCAGCAGCCAAGATCGGTCAGCGGGGTCTACCGGGGAGCTGTTTTTT. Protein product: CASSQDRSAGSTGELFF.

This clone has only a few counts. This chain joins TRBV13 and TRBJ2-7; maybe TRBD1 (6 bases). V was clipped by 2 bases and J by 2 bases, with 16 bases between them. The CDR3 extends over 16 amino acids. Germline V CDR1 and CDR2: PRHDT, FYEKMQ (reference sequence). The CDR3 region has the DNA TGTGCCAGCAGCTTATTGGAACAGGGAGAAACCTACGAGCAGTACTTC. This sequence encodes CASSLLEQGETYEQYF.

DNA of the CDR3: TGTGCCAGCAGCGGTTTGGGGCGGATTAATGAAAAACTGTTTTTT. Protein product: CASSGLGRINEKLFF. The chain joins TRBV7-9 to TRBJ1-4, with a tentative D call TRBD1 (5 bases). Germline assignment: CDR1 SEHNR and CDR2 FQNEAQ (reference sequence). The CDR3 is 15 amino acids. The V end was cut by 5 bases, the J end by 4 bases, with 14 bases between. Complete variable domain (other parts from reference TRBV7-9 and TRBJ1-4): DTGVSQNPRHKITKRGQNVTFRCDPISEHNRLYWYRQTLGQGPEFLTYFQNEAQLEKSRLLSDRFSAERPKGSFSTLEIQRTEQGDSAMYLCASSGLGRINEKLFFGSGTQLSVL.

This clone was detected only a few times. The chain has TRBV6-5 and TRBJ2-3, with D possibly being TRBD2 (5 bases). CDR1 and CDR2 from the germline V gene are MNHEY and SVGAGI. V was pared by 4 bases and J by 0 bases, with 8 bases between. This CDR3 spans 14 amino acids. The chain's CDR3 is CASSSRTSTDTQYF. For the CDR3, the DNA is TGTGCCAGCAGTTCCCGGACTAGCACAGATACGCAGTATTTT.

This chain connects TRBV5-1 to TRBJ1-2, with D possibly being TRBD1 (5 bases). Germline CDR1 reads SGHRS; CDR2 reads YFSETQ. The V and J ends lost 0 bases and 3 bases respectively, with 12 bases between them. This CDR3 spans 15 amino acids. The CDR3: CASSLGRGGDYGYTF. The CDR3 nucleotides read TGCGCCAGCAGCTTGGGCCGGGGGGGGGACTATGGCTACACCTTC.

This clone showed up just a few times. This chain connects TRBV11-1 to TRBJ2-7, with D possibly being TRBD1 (6 bases). This CDR3 is built from 14 residues. The germline gives CDR1 SGHAT, CDR2 FQDESV (reference sequence). V was pared by 5 bases and J by 5 bases, with 16 bases between. The CDR3 region has the DNA TGTGCCAGCAGCCTAAACAGGGTTAGCGACGAGCAGTACTTC. It is translated as CASSLNRVSDEQYF.

This chain uses TRBV4-1 with TRBJ2-1; D unresolved. The V gene's germline CDR1 is MGHRA and CDR2 YSYEKL. CDR3 length: 12 amino acids. Trimming left V 6 bases short and J 6 bases short, with 9 bases between. The chain's CDR3 is CASSSGGNEQFF. As DNA, the CDR3 is TGCGCCAGCAGTTCCGGCGGCAATGAGCAGTTCTTC.

The chain carries TRBV7-9 and TRBJ2-2, with D possibly matching TRBD2 (5 bases). V shed 4 bases and J shed 1 base, with 22 bases lying between them. The length of the CDR3 is 19 residues. Germline V lookup: CDR1 SEHNR, CDR2 FQNEAQ (reference sequence). This chain's CDR3 is CASSSSLAGVKMNTGELFF. The DNA of the CDR3 is TGTGCCAGCAGCTCTAGTCTTGCCGGGGTGAAGATGAACACCGGGGAGCTGTTTTTT.

This chain joins TRBV19 and TRBJ1-1; maybe TRBD1 (5 bases). Germline-derived CDR1 and CDR2 are LNHDA and SQIVND (reference sequence). Trimming removed 7 bases at V and 0 bases at J, with 18 bases between. The CDR3 has 16 residues. The CDR3 DNA follows: TGTGCCAGTACCCCCCCCGGAAGGGGCATGAACACTGAAGCTTTCTTT. Translating gives CASTPPGRGMNTEAFF.

The J gene is TRBJ2-3, the V gene TRBV28, with D possibly being TRBD1 (6 bases). The CDR3 is made up of 15 amino acids. Germline lookup yields CDR1 MDHEN and CDR2 SYDVKM. Trimming left V 2 bases short and J 6 bases short, with 15 bases between. Here the CDR3 reads CASSLVSGVADTQYF. The CDR3 region has the DNA TGTGCCAGCAGTTTAGTATCAGGGGTGGCGGATACGCAGTATTTT. Together with reference TRBV28 and TRBJ2-3, the CDR3 gives the full variable domain: DVKVTQSSRYLVKRTGEKVFLECVQDMDHENMFWYRQDPGLGLRLIYFSYDVKMKEKGDIPEGYSVSREKKERFSLILESASTNQTSMYLCASSLVSGVADTQYFGPGTRLTVL.

This clone was picked up one time. The chain uses TRBV9 and TRBJ1-4; D unclear. With 3 bases removed from V and 7 bases from J, the gap between germline ends came to 7 bases. This CDR3 comprises 12 residues. The germline gives CDR1 SGDLS, CDR2 YYNGEE. CDR3 in amino acids: CASSALGEKLFF. In nucleotides, the CDR3 is TGTGCCAGCAGCGCCCTCGGTGAAAAACTGTTTTTT.

The genes are TRBV28 and TRBJ1-2, with 7 bases aligning to TRBD1. This CDR3 spans 15 amino acids. Per germline, CDR1 MDHEN and CDR2 SYDVKM. The trim removed 5 bases at V and 9 bases at J, leaving 15 bases unmatched. The CDR3 region has the DNA TGTGCCAGCAGTGGGGCGACAGGGATCCTAGATAGCTACACCTTC. This gives the protein CASSGATGILDSYTF.